The rows below give T cell receptor beta chains drawn from one sample of a study of beta chain features in type 1 diabetes. Sequencing used immunoSEQ multiplex PCR; TCRdb keeps in-frame clones, though not all of them. The profile covers roughly 340,000 clones, with roughly an eighth appearing a single time and 0.0095% to 0.012% taken by the ten largest. Sample: naive CD4+ T cells from blood. The source of these receptors is a woman under 30 with type 1 diabetes. Each CDR3 is given with its conserved first and last residue. D genes are given only for firm matches. The size of a clone is reported for some rows only, either as once, few or many, or as a class for expanded clones.

NA	NA	TRBV5-4	TRBJ2-7	TGTGCCAGCAGCTTGGAAGGGGGAATCCACGAGCAGTACTTC	CASSLEGGIHEQYF
TRBD2	NA	TRBV18	TRBJ2-7	TGTGCCAGCTCACCACTAGCGGGAGGAAGCGAGCAGTACTTC	CASSPLAGGSEQYF
TRBD1	NA	TRBV6-1	TRBJ1-2	TGTGCCAGCAGTGCGTCAGGGGGCGGCTATGGCTACACCTTC	CASSASGGGYGYTF
TRBD1	few	TRBV20-1	TRBJ1-2	TGCAGTGCTTCGCACAGGGGTGGCTACACCTTC	CSASHRGGYTF
NA	few	TRBV27	TRBJ2-5	TGTGCCAGCAGCCTCCGGGGTAGGGAGACCCAGTACTTC	CASSLRGRETQYF
NA	NA	TRBV9	TRBJ1-1	TGTGCCAGCAGCCCCCGACAGGACACTGAAGCTTTCTTT	CASSPRQDTEAFF
TRBD1	few	TRBV6-6	TRBJ1-2	TGTGCCAGCAGTACCGGAGGGACAGGCGGCTACACCTTC	CASSTGGTGGYTF
TRBD1	few	TRBV10-3	TRBJ1-6	TGTGCCATCGGGGGGACAGGGAATTCACCCCTCCACTTT	CAIGGTGNSPLHF
NA	NA	TRBV7-2	TRBJ1-2	TGTGCCAGCACCACCACGGGTCGATATGGCTACACCTTC	CASTTTGRYGYTF
NA	few	TRBV18	TRBJ1-2	TGTGCCAGCTCACCGAAACTCGTGAGCGGCTACACCTTC	CASSPKLVSGYTF
TRBD1	NA	TRBV18	TRBJ2-2	TGTGCCAGCTCACCCCGGACAGGGACGGACACCGGGGAGCTGTTTTTT	CASSPRTGTDTGELFF
NA	few	TRBV9	TRBJ2-3	TGTGCCAGCAGCGTACTTCAGGGCTCAGATACGCAGTATTTT	CASSVLQGSDTQYF
TRBD1	NA	TRBV18	TRBJ1-1	TGTGCCAGCTCACCAAGTCCCCCGGGACAGGGACTGGGTGAAGCTTTCTTT	CASSPSPPGQGLGEAFF
TRBD1	few	TRBV9	TRBJ2-5	TGTGCCTCCCGGGACAGCGGAGAGACCCAGTACTTC	CASRDSGETQYF
TRBD1	few	TRBV10-3	TRBJ1-4	TGTGCCATCAGTGAGCAGGGGGGAACTAATGAAAAACTGTTTTTT	CAISEQGGTNEKLFF
NA	NA	TRBV4-1	TRBJ1-2	TGCGCCAGCAGCCAAGACCGGATTCTCGGGTGGCGGTATGGCTACACCTTC	CASSQDRILGWRYGYTF
NA	few	TRBV15	TRBJ2-1	TGTGCCACCAGCAGAGATTCAGCGGGCCTTACCTACAATGAGCAGTTCTTC	CATSRDSAGLTYNEQFF
NA	NA	TRBV6-5	TRBJ2-7	TGTGCCAGCAGTTTTAGCGTGGGCTCCTACGAGCAGTACTTC	CASSFSVGSYEQYF
NA	few	TRBV7-3	TRBJ2-3	TGTGCCAGCAGCCGCCTGGCACAGACGGCAGATACGCAGTATTTT	CASSRLAQTADTQYF
NA	few	TRBV7-2	TRBJ1-5	TGTGCCAGCACCCCTTGGGAGGGTTCGGGTCAGCCCCAGCATTTT	CASTPWEGSGQPQHF
TRBD2	few	TRBV29-1	TRBJ2-1	TGCAGCGTTGAAGGGGGGGGGAATGAGCAGTTCTTC	CSVEGGGNEQFF
TRBD1	NA	TRBV6-5	TRBJ2-5	TGTGCCAGCAGTTACTCTGGGACAGAAGAGACCCAGTACTTC	CASSYSGTEETQYF
NA	few	TRBV4-3	TRBJ1-6	TGCGCCAGCAGCCAAGACCCACAGGCGTCCCTGTCCCGATCACCCCTCCACTTT	CASSQDPQASLSRSPLHF
TRBD1	NA	TRBV7-2	TRBJ2-4	TGTGCCAGCCGACAGGGGGCCGGAGACATTCAGTACTTC	CASRQGAGDIQYF
NA	few	TRBV4-3	TRBJ2-3	TGCGCCAGCCGGGACACCGTCACAGATACGCAGTATTTT	CASRDTVTDTQYF
NA	few	TRBV7-9	TRBJ1-6	TGTGCCAGCAAGGATCGGGGAGCGACTCACCATTCACCCCTCCACTTT	CASKDRGATHHSPLHF
NA	few	TRBV19	TRBJ2-1	TGTGCCAGTAGTATACCCAAAAAGAGCTCCTACAATGAGCAGTTCTTC	CASSIPKKSSYNEQFF
TRBD2	NA	TRBV28	TRBJ2-2	TGTGCCAGCAGTTTAGACCTTCTGAGACTAGCGGGAGTTTCCACCGGGGAGCTGTTTTTT	CASSLDLLRLAGVSTGELFF
NA	few	TRBV9	TRBJ2-2	TGTGCCAGCAGCGCGGAGGCTTCGAACACCGGGGAGCTGTTTTTT	CASSAEASNTGELFF
NA	NA	TRBV19	TRBJ2-1	TGTGCCAGCCAATACGCGTCTAGCTCCTACAATGAGCAGTTCTTC	CASQYASSSYNEQFF
TRBD1	few	TRBV5-4	TRBJ1-2	TGTGCCAGCAGCTCGACAGGGAGCTATGGCTACACCTTC	CASSSTGSYGYTF
NA	few	TRBV7-7	TRBJ2-1	TGTGCCAGCAGCCCCCAGACAGGTTCCTACAATGAGCAGTTCTTC	CASSPQTGSYNEQFF
TRBD2	NA	TRBV4-1	TRBJ2-3	TGCGCCAGCAGCCAAGAGGGGGGGACTAGCGGGGGCGGGAGGATGCAGTATTTT	CASSQEGGTSGGGRMQYF
TRBD1	few	TRBV4-1	TRBJ2-3	TGCGCCAGCAGCCATGTAGGTAGGGGACAGTCGTCAGATACGCAGTATTTT	CASSHVGRGQSSDTQYF
NA	few	TRBV5-6	TRBJ2-5	TGTGCCAGCAGCTTTTCACAAGAGACCCAGTACTTC	CASSFSQETQYF
TRBD2	NA	TRBV14	TRBJ2-5	TGTGCCAGCAGCCTCATGACTAGCGGCAAATATCAAGAGACCCAGTACTTC	CASSLMTSGKYQETQYF
NA	NA	TRBV5-1	TRBJ2-1	TGCGCCAGCAGCTTGCCGGGAGCTAACAATGAGCAGTTCTTC	CASSLPGANNEQFF
NA	few	TRBV29-1	TRBJ1-1	TGCAGCGGGGCAACGTTGGACACTGAAGCTTTCTTT	CSGATLDTEAFF
TRBD1	NA	TRBV9	TRBJ2-7	TGTGCCAGCAGCGTCTCCGGGACAGGGGCCCAACCGCAGTACTTC	CASSVSGTGAQPQYF
TRBD1	NA	TRBV29-1	TRBJ2-7	TGCAGCGTCCGACAGGGGGTCGCCTACGAGCAGTACTTC	CSVRQGVAYEQYF
NA	NA	TRBV4-2	TRBJ1-2	TGTGCCAGCAGCCAAGAGGAGGGAAACTATGGCTACACCTTC	CASSQEEGNYGYTF
TRBD1	NA	TRBV5-1	TRBJ1-1	TGCGCCAGCAGCCCAACCGGGACAGTGAACACTGAAGCTTTCTTT	CASSPTGTVNTEAFF